Listed below are T cell receptor beta chains from one sample, sequenced in a study of blood T cell repertoires in COVID-19. The repertoire was sequenced with immunoSEQ multiplex PCR; TCRdb's copy has only in-frame clones and lacks some. The sample yields 60,000 to 75,000 clones, 79% seen once. The source material was peripheral blood. Source of these receptors: a man in his sixties with active or convalescent COVID-19. CDR3s include the opening cysteine and the closing phenylalanine or tryptophan. The order of the fields is D gene, clone size, V gene, J gene, CDR3 DNA, CDR3 protein. The D gene is left open where the match is weak. Only some rows state a clone size, as once, few, many or a class for expanded clones.

TRBD1,.,TRBV18,TRBJ1-1,TGTGCCAGCTCACCACGACAGGGAATGGACACTGAAGCTTTCTTT,CASSPRQGMDTEAFF
.,few,TRBV29-1,TRBJ1-2,TGCAGCACAAAGCGGGGGTCTGGCTATGGCTACACCTTC,CSTKRGSGYGYTF
.,once,TRBV3-1/TRBV3-2,TRBJ1-2,TGTGCCAGCTTGGGGACCGCGGGGGAAGTAGGTGAGGGCTACACCTTC,CASLGTAGEVGEGYTF
.,.,TRBV4-1,TRBJ1-1,TGCGCCAGCAGCCAAGACTCAGGGGTTTTCACTGAAGCTTTCTTT,CASSQDSGVFTEAFF
TRBD1,.,TRBV28,TRBJ1-2,TGTGCCAGCAGTCTAGGGACAGCTTATGGCTACACCTTC,CASSLGTAYGYTF
.,.,TRBV30,TRBJ1-2,TGTGCCTGGAGTTCCTCCGGCGGGGGGTATGGCTACACCTTC,CAWSSSGGGYGYTF
.,.,TRBV10-3,TRBJ1-3,TGTGCCATCAGCGAACTACAGGGTGGAAACACCATATATTTT,CAISELQGGNTIYF
.,.,TRBV18,TRBJ2-7,TGTGCCAGCTCATCGACCGGGACAACCTACGAGCAGTACTTC,CASSSTGTTYEQYF
TRBD2,.,TRBV6-1,TRBJ2-2,TGTGCCAGCAGTGAAACTAGCGGGGGGCACGGGGAGCTGTTTTTT,CASSETSGGHGELFF
.,.,TRBV20-1,TRBJ2-1,TGCGGGGGGAGCTCCTACAATGAGCAGTTCTTC,CGGSSYNEQFF
.,few,TRBV7-8,TRBJ1-5,TGTGCCAGCAGCTCCTATTACAGGGATAGCAATCAGCCCCAGCATTTT,CASSSYYRDSNQPQHF
.,.,TRBV11-2,TRBJ2-1,TGTGCCAGCAGCTTAGGTCTCGCGGCAAGCTCCTACAATGAGCAGTTCTTC,CASSLGLAASSYNEQFF
.,.,TRBV6-5,TRBJ2-5,TGTGCCATCGAAGACAGGCTGGAGGAGACCCAGTACTTC,CAIEDRLEETQYF
.,.,TRBV5-1,TRBJ1-2,TGCGCCAGCAGCTTGACAGCTAACTATGGCTACACCTTC,CASSLTANYGYTF
TRBD1,.,TRBV6-1,TRBJ2-6,TGTGCCAGCAGTGAAGGAGGGACAGCGGGGGCCAACGTCCTGACTTTC,CASSEGGTAGANVLTF
.,.,TRBV5-4,TRBJ2-7,TGTGCCAGCAGCTCACAGATAGCGTCGAGCCACGAGCAGTACTTC,CASSSQIASSHEQYF
.,.,TRBV10-1,TRBJ1-4,TGCGCCAGCAAAGGGGCTGATGAAAAACTGTTTTTT,CASKGADEKLFF
TRBD1,.,TRBV18,TRBJ2-1,TGTGCCAGCTCACCCGGGACAGGGGAGCCTATTTACAATGAGCAGTTCTTC,CASSPGTGEPIYNEQFF
.,.,TRBV5-1,TRBJ2-7,TGCGCCAGCAGCCCTCAGGGCCCTGGGGGGGAGCAGTACTTC,CASSPQGPGGEQYF
.,.,TRBV19,TRBJ2-5,TGTGCCAGTAGCGTCGGGGTCGGAGAGACCCAGTACTTC,CASSVGVGETQYF
TRBD1,few,TRBV28,TRBJ1-4,TGTGCCAGCAGTTCCGATCGACAGGGCGGAGATGAAAAACTGTTTTTT,CASSSDRQGGDEKLFF
.,.,TRBV6-5,TRBJ1-2,TGTGCCAGCAGTCCAGACAGGAACGGTATGAGTGGCTACACCTTC,CASSPDRNGMSGYTF
.,.,TRBV4-2,TRBJ2-1,TGTGCCAGCAGCCAAGAATGGCTGCCTTTCAATGAGCAGTTCTTC,CASSQEWLPFNEQFF
.,.,TRBV5-5,TRBJ1-4,TGTGCCAGCAGCTTGGGGCCAGGGCCGTCCGAAAAACTGTTTTTT,CASSLGPGPSEKLFF
.,.,TRBV18,TRBJ1-1,TGTGCCAGCTCTCTCGACACCGCTGAAGCTTTCTTT,CASSLDTAEAFF
.,.,TRBV6-2/TRBV6-3,TRBJ1-2,TGTGCCAGCAGTTACCGGCGGTCTCGGGGAGGTTATGGCTACACCTTC,CASSYRRSRGGYGYTF
TRBD1,.,TRBV5-1,TRBJ2-7,TGCGCCAGCAGCTTGGTTGGACAGGGCCCCTACGAGCAGTACTTC,CASSLVGQGPYEQYF
TRBD1,.,TRBV5-4,TRBJ1-1,TGTGCCAGCAGCCTACAGGGGTTGGACACTGAAGCTTTCTTT,CASSLQGLDTEAFF
.,few,TRBV30,TRBJ1-1,TGTGCCTGGAAAATTGCAGGCTCGACTGAAGCTTTCTTT,CAWKIAGSTEAFF
TRBD2,.,TRBV6-2/TRBV6-3,TRBJ2-3,TGTGCCAGCAGTTACGAAACTAGCGGGGGGTCGGATACGCAGTATTTT,CASSYETSGGSDTQYF
.,.,TRBV7-2,TRBJ1-5,TGTGCCAGCAGCTATTCTACAGGGAATCAGCCCCAGCATTTT,CASSYSTGNQPQHF
.,.,TRBV7-9,TRBJ1-2,TGTGCCAGCAGCTTAGTTGAGTCCGGCTACACCTTC,CASSLVESGYTF
.,few,TRBV7-9,TRBJ1-1,TGTGCCAGCAGACATGGCGGAACGTTTCTTGAAGCTTTCTTT,CASRHGGTFLEAFF
.,.,TRBV5-1,TRBJ2-1,TGCGCCAGCAGCCAATCAAACAATGAGCAGTTCTTC,CASSQSNNEQFF
.,.,TRBV5-1,TRBJ1-1,TGCGCCAGCAGCTTGGCCCTAGGCACCCACGCTTTCTTT,CASSLALGTHAFF
.,.,TRBV27,TRBJ1-4,TGTGCCAGCAGTTTTCGGGATAATGAAAAACTGTTTTTT,CASSFRDNEKLFF
.,.,TRBV9,TRBJ2-7,TGTGCCAGCAGCGTAGAAGCGGCCCACGAGCAGTACTTC,CASSVEAAHEQYF
.,.,TRBV2,TRBJ2-3,TGTGCCAGCAGTGGTAGGGGGGGGTATACGCAGTATTTT,CASSGRGGYTQYF
TRBD1,.,TRBV5-1,TRBJ2-7,TGCGCCAGCAGCCCGGGACAGGGGGTCTACGAGCAGTACTTC,CASSPGQGVYEQYF
TRBD1,.,TRBV11-2,TRBJ2-7,TGTGCCAGCGGACCGGGACAGGGGTACGGGGAGCAGTACTTC,CASGPGQGYGEQYF
.,.,TRBV14,TRBJ1-6,TGTGCCAGCAGCCAAGCGGGGTTGGCCCGTGTTTCACCCCTCCACTTT,CASSQAGLARVSPLHF
TRBD1,.,TRBV28,TRBJ1-2,TGTGCCAGCAGACCAACGACAGGGCTAGAAGGCTACACCTTC,CASRPTTGLEGYTF
TRBD2,once,TRBV5-4,TRBJ2-3,TGTGCCAGCAGCTCGGGGACCCGACTAGCGGGGGGGCGGGATACGCAGTATTTT,CASSSGTRLAGGRDTQYF
TRBD1,.,TRBV27,TRBJ1-3,TGTGCCAGCACCCTCCAACAGGGGGCGGGGGACACCATATATTTT,CASTLQQGAGDTIYF
.,.,TRBV30,TRBJ1-6,TGTGCCTGGCAGGGTTCCTATAATTCACCCCTCCACTTT,CAWQGSYNSPLHF
TRBD1,.,TRBV10-3,TRBJ1-2,TGTGCCATCAATCGGGAGGGGGCGCCTCTGATGGGTTTTGGCTACACCTTC,CAINREGAPLMGFGYTF